Listed below are T cell receptor beta chains from one sample, sequenced in a study of cytomegalovirus exposure and HLA in healthy donors. Generated by immunoSEQ multiplex PCR, the TCRdb table keeps only in-frame clones and is missing some. In the table there are 200,000 or so clones, under 90% of which are singletons. Sequencing was carried out using PBMCs. These receptors were taken from a boy aged 2 to 9 in good health and CMV-seronegative. CDR3s include the opening cysteine and the closing phenylalanine or tryptophan. A D gene is named only where the DNA matches it firmly. Not all rows give a size; the values are once, few, many and, for expanded clones, a class.

v_gene,j_gene,d_gene,abundance,CDR3aa,CDR3nt
TRBV30,TRBJ2-1,-,-,CAWSVIGGASYNEQFF,TGTGCCTGGAGTGTGATAGGAGGGGCCTCCTACAATGAGCAGTTCTTC
TRBV7-9,TRBJ2-5,TRBD1,-,CASSSTGGPQETQYF,TGTGCCAGCAGCTCGACAGGGGGCCCCCAAGAGACCCAGTACTTC
TRBV9,TRBJ2-3,TRBD1,once,CASSVIQGASDTQYF,TGTGCCAGCAGCGTAATTCAGGGGGCGTCAGATACGCAGTATTTT
TRBV7-2,TRBJ2-3,-,-,CASSTRALTSTDTQYF,TGTGCCAGCAGCACTAGGGCCCTAACTAGCACAGATACGCAGTATTTT
TRBV9,TRBJ2-6,-,-,CASSDSSRAGANVLTF,TGTGCCAGCAGCGATTCGTCCAGGGCTGGGGCCAACGTCCTGACTTTC
TRBV9,TRBJ2-3,TRBD1,-,CASSPRGQGANTQYF,TGTGCCAGCAGCCCACGGGGGCAGGGGGCCAATACGCAGTATTTT
TRBV27,TRBJ2-2,TRBD1,-,CASSSIQGADTGELFF,TGTGCCAGCAGCTCTATTCAGGGGGCTGACACCGGGGAGCTGTTTTTT
TRBV2,TRBJ2-2,TRBD2,-,CASSERLAGPNTGELFF,TGCGCCAGCAGTGAACGGCTAGCGGGACCAAACACCGGGGAGCTGTTTTTT
TRBV27,TRBJ2-1,TRBD1,-,CASSLSRGTGGGYNEQFF,TGTGCCAGCAGTTTATCGAGGGGAACAGGGGGCGGTTACAATGAGCAGTTCTTC
TRBV13,TRBJ1-5,-,-,CASSRGGSGQPQHF,TGTGCCAGCAGTCGGGGGGGTTCGGGTCAGCCCCAGCATTTT
TRBV6-1,TRBJ2-6,-,-,CASSARVRGANVLTF,TGTGCCAGCAGTGCCAGGGTGCGCGGGGCCAACGTCCTGACTTTC
TRBV18,TRBJ1-5,TRBD1,-,CASSPRTGEGQPQHF,TGTGCCAGCTCCCCTCGGACAGGGGAAGGTCAGCCCCAGCATTTT
TRBV6-6,TRBJ2-5,-,-,CASSYRAGGPQETQYF,TGTGCCAGCAGTTACCGTGCAGGGGGGCCCCAAGAGACCCAGTACTTC
TRBV7-9,TRBJ2-1,TRBD2,few,CASSLSGTRGFNEQFF,TGTGCCAGCAGCTTATCTGGGACTAGGGGTTTCAATGAGCAGTTCTTC
TRBV10-3,TRBJ2-5,TRBD2,-,CAIRGLAEETQYF,TGTGCCATCCGGGGACTAGCGGAAGAGACCCAGTACTTC
TRBV7-8,TRBJ1-4,-,-,CASSLAREGKLFF,TGTGCCAGCAGCTTAGCGAGGGAGGGGAAACTGTTTTTT
TRBV19,TRBJ2-7,TRBD1,-,CASSIPSGTGTNEQYF,TGTGCCAGTAGTATCCCCTCCGGGACAGGGACAAACGAGCAGTACTTC
TRBV5-1,TRBJ2-7,TRBD1,-,CASSPRTGVTYEQYF,TGCGCCAGCAGCCCCCGGACAGGGGTTACCTACGAGCAGTACTTC
TRBV5-1,TRBJ2-5,-,-,CASSAGSGRGETQYF,TGCGCCAGCAGCGCCGGAAGCGGGCGAGGAGAGACCCAGTACTTC
TRBV2,TRBJ1-5,-,-,CASSEGGRGNQPQHF,TGTGCCAGCAGTGAAGGGGGCAGGGGCAATCAGCCCCAGCATTTT
TRBV19,TRBJ2-5,-,-,CASTPTASMETQYF,TGTGCCAGTACCCCGACGGCTAGCATGGAGACCCAGTACTTC
TRBV4-3,TRBJ2-7,-,-,CASSQDTRDYEQYF,TGCGCCAGCAGCCAAGATACCAGGGACTACGAGCAGTACTTC
TRBV5-6,TRBJ2-7,-,-,CASSLYRGLYEQYF,TGTGCCAGCAGCTTGTATCGGGGACTCTACGAGCAGTACTTC
TRBV7-9,TRBJ2-2,-,-,CAGQLETNTGELFF,TGTGCCGGCCAGTTGGAGACGAACACCGGGGAGCTGTTTTTT
TRBV27,TRBJ2-7,-,once,CASSLSWTLHSYEQYF,TGTGCCAGCAGTTTATCCTGGACTTTGCACTCCTACGAGCAGTACTTC
TRBV27,TRBJ1-2,TRBD1,few,CASSLLGTGTYGYTF,TGTGCCAGCAGTTTATTAGGGACAGGGACGTATGGCTACACCTTC
TRBV7-9,TRBJ2-7,TRBD1,-,CASSVGTGGSYEQYF,TGTGCCAGCAGCGTAGGGACAGGGGGCTCCTACGAGCAGTACTTC
TRBV7-6,TRBJ1-2,-,-,CASSLSEAGGYTF,TGTGCCAGCAGCTTATCAGAGGCTGGTGGCTACACCTTC
TRBV10-3,TRBJ2-1,TRBD2,-,CAIRSSGGAGYNEQFF,TGTGCCATCCGCTCGAGCGGGGGGGCGGGATACAATGAGCAGTTCTTC
TRBV28,TRBJ1-2,-,-,CASSLFTLEGGYTF,TGTGCCAGCAGTTTGTTCACACTGGAGGGGGGCTACACCTTC
TRBV5-4,TRBJ2-3,TRBD2,once,CASSQRTSGGGLSGQYF,TGTGCCAGCAGCCAAAGGACTAGCGGGGGGGGGCTTTCAGGGCAGTATTTT
TRBV4-1,TRBJ1-4,-,once,CASSQGLARTAENEKLFF,TGCGCCAGCAGCCAAGGGCTAGCCAGGACAGCGGAAAATGAAAAACTGTTTTTT
TRBV15,TRBJ1-2,-,-,CATSRTREDGSGYTF,TGTGCCACCAGCAGAACAAGGGAGGACGGTTCTGGCTACACCTTC
TRBV25-1,TRBJ2-1,TRBD2,once,CASSEASGGAWNEQFF,TGTGCCAGCAGTGAAGCTAGCGGGGGGGCCTGGAATGAGCAGTTCTTC
TRBV4-1,TRBJ2-1,TRBD2,-,CASRQYSGTSYNEQFF,TGCGCCAGCAGGCAATATAGCGGGACCTCTTACAATGAGCAGTTCTTC
TRBV5-1,TRBJ1-2,-,-,CASSLVSGEGTYGYTF,TGCGCCAGCAGCTTGGTTTCGGGGGAAGGCACCTATGGCTACACCTTC
TRBV27,TRBJ1-5,-,-,CASSLGRWQPQHF,TGTGCCAGCAGTTTAGGTAGATGGCAGCCCCAGCATTTT
TRBV4-3,TRBJ2-1,TRBD2,-,CASSHDREAGGPGGEQFF,TGCGCCAGCAGCCATGACCGGGAAGCGGGGGGGCCAGGGGGGGAGCAGTTCTTC
TRBV10-3,TRBJ1-2,-,-,CAVLSHFRPAELNYGYTF,TGTGCCGTCCTCTCCCATTTTCGCCCCGCGGAACTTAACTATGGCTACACCTTC
TRBV7-3,TRBJ1-1,TRBD1,-,CASSLNSDGQGLGEAFF,TGTGCCAGCAGCTTAAATTCGGATGGACAGGGTCTCGGTGAAGCTTTCTTT
TRBV4-2,TRBJ2-1,TRBD2,-,CASSQGGGGRRSYNEQFF,TGTGCCAGCAGCCAAGGCGGGGGGGGCCGACGCTCCTACAATGAGCAGTTCTTC
TRBV5-5,TRBJ1-2,TRBD1,-,CASSPRQGSFLVEGYTF,TGTGCCAGCAGCCCTCGACAGGGGTCCTTTTTGGTGGAGGGCTACACCTTC
TRBV5-4,TRBJ2-5,-,-,CASSAGTVQETQYF,TGTGCCAGCAGCGCGGGGACAGTTCAAGAGACCCAGTACTTC
TRBV6-5,TRBJ2-7,-,once,CATSPDIVRTYEQYF,TGTGCCACCTCGCCCGACATCGTACGCACCTACGAGCAGTACTTC